The 13 T cell receptor beta chains given below trace back to one sample, sequenced in a study of T cells in Graves' hyperthyroidism and ophthalmopathy. Using RNA transcripts as the source, TCR beta CDR3 regions were amplified. With the HTBI primer set, the TCR CDR3 went through a first round of RT-PCR. One entry per CDR3 protein results from TCRdb running MiXCR on the multiplex PCR reads. The table includes about 400,000 distinct CDR3 sequences, roughly 13% detected once. What was sequenced was blood. The receptors here all came from a young woman with Graves' hyperthyroidism.

Of note for this clonotype: Possible read error: a much larger clone is one base away. The J gene is TRBJ2-7, the V gene TRBV3-1; 8 nucleotides align to TRBD2. TRBJ2-1 matches the DNA end more closely, so the J call is doubtful. The CDR3 has 15 residues. Germline V gene lookup returns CDR1 LGHDT and CDR2 YNNKEL (reference sequence). The CDR3 nucleotides read TGTGCCAGCAGCCAGGCGGGGGGCGGATCCTACGAGCAGTTCTTC. Its protein is CASSQAGGGSYEQFF.

This clonotype has a count of ten or more. J is TRBJ2-7 and V is TRBV6-5; D remains ambiguous. Trimming left V 5 bases short and J 2 bases short, with 13 bases between. There are 14 residues in the CDR3. From germline, CDR1 is MNHEY and CDR2 SVGAGI. The CDR3 bases are TGTGCCAGCAGTATTGGTCACGGTCCCTACGAGCAGTACTTC. This encodes CASSIGHGPYEQYF.

This chain joins TRBV4-1 and TRBJ2-5, with unresolved D. CDR3 length: 14 residues. The germline V and J ends were trimmed by 1 base and 2 bases, with 8 bases remaining between them. The germline gives CDR1 MGHRA, CDR2 YSYEKL. As DNA, the CDR3 is TGCGCCAGCAGCCAAGGCTTCAGACAAGAGACCCAGTACTTC. Translated: CASSQGFRQETQYF.

V usage is TRBV6-2 or TRBV6-3 and J usage is TRBJ2-7, with 9 positions matching TRBD1. There are 14 residues in the CDR3. CDR1 MNHEY and CDR2 SVGEGT come from the germline V gene. The J segment lost 2 bases and the V segment lost 4 bases, leaving 3 bases of the junction unmatched. Here the CDR3 reads CASSSGQGTYEQYF. The CDR3 DNA reads as TGTGCCAGCAGTTCGGGACAGGGTACCTACGAGCAGTACTTC.

This clonotype showed up many times. This rearrangement joins TRBV2 to TRBJ2-1; D uncertain. Trimming took 6 bases from V and 3 from J, leaving 9 bases between them. The CDR3 length is 13 residues. Germline V gene sequence: CDR1 SNHLY, CDR2 FYNNEI. CDR3 DNA sequence: TGTGCCAGCAGCGCAAGCGACTACAATGAGCAGTTCTTC. It is translated as CASSASDYNEQFF.

This clonotype was counted at least ten times. The V call is TRBV6-2 or TRBV6-3, the J call TRBJ2-5, with TRBD1 matching over 7 bases. The germline V gene encodes CDR1 MNHEY and CDR2 SVGEGT. The CDR3 extends over 15 amino acids. Losses at the gene ends were 6 bases for V and 2 bases for J; bases not matched to a gene: 9. This CDR3 is CASSSFYRGQETQYF. The DNA for the CDR3 is TGTGCCAGCAGCTCATTCTACAGGGGACAAGAGACCCAGTACTTC.

This clonotype was counted at least ten times. The chain combines TRBV7-2 with TRBJ2-7, with unresolved D. Looked up from germline, CDR1 is SGHTA and CDR2 is FQGNSA. V was shortened by 4 bases and J by 2 bases, with 9 bases between the two germline ends. The CDR3 contains 13 residues. The CDR3 bases are TGTGCCAGCAGCTCCCCCCTCACCTACGAGCAGTACTTC. Translation: CASSSPLTYEQYF.

This clonotype was counted ten times or more. This rearrangement joins TRBV18 to TRBJ2-5; TRBD2 might be the D (5 bases). Trimming took 3 bases from V and 5 from J, leaving 13 bases between them. The germline V gene has CDR1 KGHSH and CDR2 LQKENI. The CDR3 is made up of 14 amino acids. The CDR3 loop reads CASSPSAVRETQYF. The CDR3 DNA reads TGTGCCAGCTCACCGTCAGCGGTGAGGGAGACCCAGTACTTC. Using reference TRBV18 and TRBJ2-5 for the parts outside the CDR3, the full variable domain is NAGVMQNPRHLVRRRGQEARLRCSPMKGHSHVYWYRQLPEEGLKFMVYLQKENIIDESGMPKERFSAEFPKEGPSILRIQQVVRGDSAAYFCASSPSAVRETQYFGPGTRLLVL.

This clonotype was detected once. Being one base from a much bigger clone, this may be a read error. This rearrangement joins TRBV5-5 to TRBJ2-7; D is undetermined. The CDR3 runs to 12 residues. Germline loops: CDR1 SGHKS, CDR2 YYEKEE (reference sequence). Trimming removed 5 bases at V and 4 bases at J, with 10 bases between. CDR3 sequence (DNA): TGTGCCAGCAGTTCCAAAAAATACGAGCAGTACTTC. Protein: CASSSKKYEQYF.

This clonotype was seen at least ten times. The chain carries TRBV6-2 or TRBV6-3 and TRBJ2-7; D call uncertain. The length of the CDR3 is 12 residues. V was shortened by 5 bases and J by 3 bases, with 8 bases between the two germline ends. CDR1 MNHEY and CDR2 SVGEGT come from the germline V gene. CDR3 sequence (DNA): TGTGCCAGCAGTCTCGCCATCTACGAGCAGTACTTC. Encoded protein: CASSLAIYEQYF.

This clonotype was seen at least ten times. V usage is TRBV3-1 and J usage is TRBJ1-1, with D possibly TRBD1 on 5 matching bases. This CDR3 is built from 18 residues. The germline CDR1 and CDR2 sequences are LGHDT and YNNKEL (reference sequence). Trimming left V 1 base short and J 4 bases short, with 22 bases between. CDR3 sequence: CASSQVIRDGPEGTEAFF. CDR3 sequence (DNA): TGTGCCAGCAGCCAAGTCATACGGGACGGACCTGAAGGCACTGAAGCTTTCTTT.

J is TRBJ2-2 and V is TRBV7-9; D uncertain. V was clipped by 2 bases and J by 8 bases, with 6 bases between them. The CDR3 has 12 amino acids. Germline CDR1 is SEHNR and CDR2 is FQNEAQ (reference sequence). CDR3 residues: CASSLFGGELFF. CDR3 bases: TGTGCCAGCAGCTTATTCGGGGGGGAGCTGTTTTTT.

Many counts were recorded for this clonotype. The rearrangement links TRBV3-1 to TRBJ2-3; 9 positions agree with TRBD1. The V and J ends lost 5 bases and 5 bases, in that order; junction bases with no gene match: 8. The CDR3 length is 15 residues. The V gene's germline CDR1 is LGHDT and CDR2 YNNKEL (reference sequence). CDR3 sequence reads: CASSTMTGGKDTQYF. Written as DNA, the CDR3 is TGTGCCAGCAGCACTATGACAGGGGGAAAAGATACGCAGTATTTT.